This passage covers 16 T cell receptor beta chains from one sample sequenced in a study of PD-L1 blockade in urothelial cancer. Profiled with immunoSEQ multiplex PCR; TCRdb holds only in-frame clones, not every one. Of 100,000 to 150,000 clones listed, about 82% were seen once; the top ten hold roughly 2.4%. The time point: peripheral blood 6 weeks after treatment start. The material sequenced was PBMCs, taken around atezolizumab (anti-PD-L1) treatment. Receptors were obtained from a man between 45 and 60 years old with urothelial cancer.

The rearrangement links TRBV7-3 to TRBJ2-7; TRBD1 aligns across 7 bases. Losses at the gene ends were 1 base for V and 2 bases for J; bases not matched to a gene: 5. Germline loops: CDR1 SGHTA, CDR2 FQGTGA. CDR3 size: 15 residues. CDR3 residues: CASSLKAGGTYEQYF. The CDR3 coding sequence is TGTGCCAGCAGCTTAAAGGCAGGGGGAACCTACGAGCAGTACTTC.

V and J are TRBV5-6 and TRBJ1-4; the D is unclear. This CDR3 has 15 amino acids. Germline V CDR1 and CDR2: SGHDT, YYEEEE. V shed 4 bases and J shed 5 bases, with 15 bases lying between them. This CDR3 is CASSRLTGKNEKLFF. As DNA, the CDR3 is TGTGCCAGCAGCCGGCTGACCGGGAAAAATGAAAAACTGTTTTTT.

This CDR3 is CASGRPGQPQHF. In DNA, the CDR3 is TGTGCCAGCGGGAGGCCGGGTCAGCCCCAGCATTTT. This chain uses TRBV27 with TRBJ1-5; unclear D gene. Germline V gene lookup returns CDR1 MNHEY and CDR2 SMNVEV (reference sequence). The germline V and J ends were trimmed by 8 bases and 6 bases, with 11 bases remaining between them. This CDR3 contains 12 residues.

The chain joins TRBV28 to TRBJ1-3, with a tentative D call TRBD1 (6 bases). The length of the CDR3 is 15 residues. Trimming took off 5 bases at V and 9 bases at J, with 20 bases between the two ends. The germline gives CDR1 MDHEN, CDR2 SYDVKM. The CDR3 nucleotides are TGTGCCAGCAGTCTACAGGGCCCAGGTGGGGGCACCATATATTTT. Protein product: CASSLQGPGGGTIYF. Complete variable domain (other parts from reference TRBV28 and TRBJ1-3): DVKVTQSSRYLVKRTGEKVFLECVQDMDHENMFWYRQDPGLGLRLIYFSYDVKMKEKGDIPEGYSVSREKKERFSLILESASTNQTSMYLCASSLQGPGGGTIYFGEGSWLTVV.

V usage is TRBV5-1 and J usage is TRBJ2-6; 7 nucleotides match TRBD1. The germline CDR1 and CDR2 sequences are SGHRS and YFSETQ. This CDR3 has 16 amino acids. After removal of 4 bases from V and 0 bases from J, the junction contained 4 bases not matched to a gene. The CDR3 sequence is CASSRQGNSGANVLTF. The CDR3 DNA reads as TGCGCCAGCAGCCGACAGGGAAACTCTGGGGCCAACGTCCTGACTTTC.

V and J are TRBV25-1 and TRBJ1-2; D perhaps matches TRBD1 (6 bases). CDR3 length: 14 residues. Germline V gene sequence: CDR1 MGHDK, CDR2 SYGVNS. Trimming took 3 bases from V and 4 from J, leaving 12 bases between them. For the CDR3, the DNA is TGTGCCAGCAGTGACAGGGGTTGGTCCTATGGCTACACCTTC. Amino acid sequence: CASSDRGWSYGYTF.

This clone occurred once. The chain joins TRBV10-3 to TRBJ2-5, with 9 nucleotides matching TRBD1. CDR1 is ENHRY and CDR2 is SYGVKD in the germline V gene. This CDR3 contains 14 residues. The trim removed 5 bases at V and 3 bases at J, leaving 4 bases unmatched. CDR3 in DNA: TGTGCCATCAGTCCGGGACAGGGCAAAGAGACCCAGTACTTC. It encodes CAISPGQGKETQYF.

The CDR3 sequence is CAIRPGHPPETQYF. The CDR3 DNA reads TGTGCCATCCGCCCGGGACACCCTCCAGAGACCCAGTACTTC. V and J are TRBV10-3 and TRBJ2-5; a weak D match, TRBD1 (6 bases). V dropped 8 bases and J dropped 4 bases, with 17 bases sitting between them. This CDR3 has 14 residues. In germline, CDR1 is ENHRY, CDR2 SYGVKD.

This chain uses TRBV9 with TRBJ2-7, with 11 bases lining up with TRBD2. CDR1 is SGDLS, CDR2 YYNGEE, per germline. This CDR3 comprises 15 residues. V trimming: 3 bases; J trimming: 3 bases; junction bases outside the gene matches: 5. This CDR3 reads CASSDTSGSIYEQYF. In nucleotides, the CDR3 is TGTGCCAGCAGCGATACTAGCGGGAGTATCTACGAGCAGTACTTC.

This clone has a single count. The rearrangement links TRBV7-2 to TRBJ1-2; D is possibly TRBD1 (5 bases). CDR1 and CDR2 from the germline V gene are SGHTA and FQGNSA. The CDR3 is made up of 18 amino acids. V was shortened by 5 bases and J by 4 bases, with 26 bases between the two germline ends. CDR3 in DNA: TGTGCCAGCAGCGGTTCGATCGGGACCGCGGCGGGACTCTATGGCTACACCTTC. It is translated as CASSGSIGTAAGLYGYTF.

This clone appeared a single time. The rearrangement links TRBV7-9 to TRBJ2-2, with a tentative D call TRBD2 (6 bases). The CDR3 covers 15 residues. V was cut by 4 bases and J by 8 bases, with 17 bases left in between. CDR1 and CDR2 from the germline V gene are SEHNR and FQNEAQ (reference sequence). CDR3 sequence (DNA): TGTGCCAGCAGCTCCCGGGACTTGGCCCGGGGGGAGCTGTTTTTT. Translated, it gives CASSSRDLARGELFF.

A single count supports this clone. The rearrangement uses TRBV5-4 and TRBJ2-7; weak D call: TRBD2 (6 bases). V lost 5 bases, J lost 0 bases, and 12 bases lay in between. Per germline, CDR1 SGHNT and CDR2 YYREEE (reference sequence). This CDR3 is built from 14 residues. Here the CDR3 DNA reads TGTGCCAGCAGGGAGGGAGTCTCCTCCTACGAGCAGTACTTC. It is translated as CASREGVSSYEQYF.

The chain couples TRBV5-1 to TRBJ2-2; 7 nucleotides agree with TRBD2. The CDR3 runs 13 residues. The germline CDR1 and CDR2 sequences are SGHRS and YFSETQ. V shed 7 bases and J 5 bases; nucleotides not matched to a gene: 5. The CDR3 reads CASRLATTGELFF. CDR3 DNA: TGCGCCAGCCGACTAGCAACTACCGGGGAGCTGTTTTTT.

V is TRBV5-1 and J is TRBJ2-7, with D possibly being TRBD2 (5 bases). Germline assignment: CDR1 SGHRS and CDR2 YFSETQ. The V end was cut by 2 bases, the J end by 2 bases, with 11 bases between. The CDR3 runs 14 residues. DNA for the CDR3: TGCGCCAGCAGCTTACGAGGGAGTCCCTACGAGCAGTACTTC. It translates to CASSLRGSPYEQYF.

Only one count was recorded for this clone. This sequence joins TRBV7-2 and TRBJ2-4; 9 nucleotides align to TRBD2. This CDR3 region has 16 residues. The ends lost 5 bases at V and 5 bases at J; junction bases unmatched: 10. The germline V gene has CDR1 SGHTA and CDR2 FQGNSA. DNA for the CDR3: TGTGCCAGCAGCGCAGGGACTAGCTTGTTCCAAAACATTCAGTACTTC. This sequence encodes CASSAGTSLFQNIQYF.

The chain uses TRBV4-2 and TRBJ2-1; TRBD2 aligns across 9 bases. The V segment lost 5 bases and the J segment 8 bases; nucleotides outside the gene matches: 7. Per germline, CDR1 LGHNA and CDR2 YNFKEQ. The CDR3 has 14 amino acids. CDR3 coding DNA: TGTGCCAGCAGCTCGTCTAGCGGGAACTATGAGCAGTTCTTC. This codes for CASSSSSGNYEQFF.